The clone carrying this TCR beta chain was counted between two and nine times. CDR1 and CDR2 (germline): MNHEY, SVGEGT. Trimming removed 7 bases from V and 4 bases from J, with 11 bases in between. This CDR3 has 13 amino acids. The sample comes from a study of low-dose radiotherapy and immunotherapy resistance in tumors. First-strand cDNA relied on TRAV- and TRBV-specific primers spanning alpha and beta chains. A constant-region primer paired with the V-primer adapter amplified TCRs over about 20 PCR cycles. TCRdb reprocessed the reads via MiXCR and lists one record per CDR3 protein. The table lists approximately 100,000 distinct CDR3 sequences, about 20% of them singletons. Specified time point: after trial treatment. Treatment in this sample: LDRT plus nivolumab, ipilimumab, low-dose cyclophosphamide and aspirin (RACIN trial). Ipilimumab, nivolumab, aspirin, low-dose cyclophosphamide and low-dose radiotherapy were administered to donors.

This clonotype was obtained from a male donor with prostate cancer. This chain links TRBV6-2 or TRBV6-3 with TRBJ1-3, with D unresolved. The sample in question was PBMCs, obtained after low-dose radiotherapy plus immunotherapy. The CDR3 region is CASNQAPGNTIYF. Written as DNA, the CDR3 is TGTGCCAGCAATCAGGCGCCCGGAAACACCATATATTTT.